This TCR beta chain was recovered during a study of Ad26.COV2.S vaccination and SARS-CoV-2 variants. Germline CDR1 and CDR2: SGHAT and FQNNGV. V was cut by 3 bases and J by 2 bases, with 11 bases left in between. CDR3 length: 14 residues. The sample's treatment: over 15 received Ad26.COV2.S at low or high dose, single or two shots; roughly five received placebo; per-sample allocation not given. Collection of the samples took place on day 63 after the first injection of vaccine or placebo. Sequenced by immunoSEQ multiplex PCR; TCRdb stores in-frame clones only, minus some. The sample contains about 260,000 clones, around 85% of which appear only once.

The chain links TRBV11-2 to TRBJ2-7, with D perhaps TRBD1 (5 bases). This sequence originates from a person aged 18-60 years who received the Ad26.COV2.S COVID-19 vaccine or a placebo. The starting material was peripheral blood, obtained in a trial of Ad26.COV2.S vaccine versus placebo. CDR3 protein: CASSFVRAAYEQYF. The CDR3 DNA sequence: TGTGCCAGCAGCTTTGTCAGGGCAGCCTACGAGCAGTACTTC.